This TCR beta chain was captured by sequencing in a study of blood T cell repertoires in COVID-19 (TCRdb year 2020). In terms of the full investigation: Samples from collaborators originated in the United States, Italy and Spain and spanned both the acute and convalescent phases of COVID-19. The prospective study material was composed of cDNA or gDNA derived from T cells, B-cell-depleted T cells, or PBMCs. Deeply sampled blood TCRbeta repertoires from subjects exposed to, actively infected with, or recovered from COVID-19 were included in the dataset. The repertoires were released in a freely available public database intended as a resource for research on the immune response to SARS-CoV-2. Samples were obtained from the ongoing ImmuneRACE study (first 160 participants) and from about 1,300 subjects provided by 6 global collaborators. Nearly every sample came with metadata listing a de-identified subject ID, COVID-19 status, age in years and sex. Where HLA class I and class II types were available, the types were taken from metadata supplied by the sample provider, not from assay-based typing.

Overall study outcomes, separate from this receptor: The quantity of clinical and demographic metadata differed by source and by participant and was supplied without curation.

TCRbeta CDR3 regions were amplified from genomic DNA using the immunoSEQ Assay, a bias-controlled multiplex PCR. On the authors' methods: The number of nucleated cells in each sample was estimated from the amplification of reference gene primers within the assay. To quantify the absolute abundance of each unique TCRbeta CDR3 rearrangement, sequence reads were collapsed and filtered. For each sample, productive Simpson clonality was calculated as the square root of Simpson's diversity index over productive rearrangements. TCRdb carries this immuneACCESS record with in-frame sequences only. Its versions omit some clonotypes, under half of them owing to an unresolved V gene in the studies checked, with the rest unexplained. V, J and clone size are those of that table, while D and trimming were read from the DNA. The sample data list some 150,000 clones, and 70% to 85% of these were observed just once. Clones ranked in the top ten supply around 32% of the sample.

On this clone: The antigen it recognizes is unknown. The record has no base qualities; no much larger clone is one base away.

Trimming accounts for 6 bases at V and 0 bases at J, while the number of junction bases matched to no gene is 6. The germline V gene (reference sequence) provides CDR1 LNHDA and CDR2 SQIVND. The CDR3 numbers 15 residues from cysteine through phenylalanine. The DNA shown is the 45-base CDR3, in frame from base 1. Each collaborating institution followed its own protocols to collect whole blood in K2EDTA tubes. For TCRbeta analysis, collaborators shipped samples as frozen whole blood, isolated PBMCs, or DNA extracted from either of those sample types. Sequenced sample: peripheral blood. The clonotype comes from a woman aged 60-75 years with acute or convalescent COVID-19. The V and J genes are TRBV19 and TRBJ1-2, with 8 junctional bases fitting TRBD1. The CDR3 region reads CASRPGQGTNYGYTF. The DNA sequence follows: TGTGCCAGTAGGCCAGGACAGGGCACTAACTATGGCTACACCTTC.